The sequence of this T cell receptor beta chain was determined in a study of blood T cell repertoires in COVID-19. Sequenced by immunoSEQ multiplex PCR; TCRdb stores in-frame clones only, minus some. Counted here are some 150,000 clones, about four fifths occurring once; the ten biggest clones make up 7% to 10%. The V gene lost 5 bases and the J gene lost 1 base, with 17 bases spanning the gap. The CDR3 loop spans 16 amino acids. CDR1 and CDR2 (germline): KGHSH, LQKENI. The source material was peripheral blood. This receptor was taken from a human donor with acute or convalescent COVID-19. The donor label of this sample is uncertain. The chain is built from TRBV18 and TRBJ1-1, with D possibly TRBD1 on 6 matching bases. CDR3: CASSSVNTGSNTEAFF. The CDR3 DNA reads TGTGCCAGCTCATCAGTTAATACAGGGTCGAACACTGAAGCTTTCTTT.